The rows below give T cell receptor beta chains drawn from one sample of a study of blood T cell repertoires in COVID-19. Assay used: immunoSEQ multiplex PCR; TCRdb lists only in-frame clones, some missing. The data show around 74,000 clones, with about 90% seen just once and approximately 4.5% held by the top ten. The specimen sequenced was peripheral blood. The receptor source for this set is a man aged 45 to 65 with active COVID-19. Both conserved end residues are trimmed from each CDR3. Size is omitted from some rows. Given values are once, few, many or a class for expanded clones.

v_call,clone_size,cdr3_aa
TRBV9,NA,ASSPRTSFGIGELF
TRBV11-2,NA,ASSSGQGAFEQY
TRBV20-1,once,SASSHWTGGNEQF
TRBV15,NA,ATSTRLAGGPGGELF
TRBV11-3,NA,ASSPRGQGNTDTQY
TRBV24-1,NA,ATSEPGRGPNQPQH
TRBV2,once,ASSEGLAAQY
TRBV2,NA,ASSLETGGNSPLH
TRBV19,NA,ASSNPSELWGYT
TRBV3-1/TRBV3-2,once,ASSQGPGIYNEQF
TRBV7-2,NA,ASSTDTTYEQY
TRBV27,NA,ASSLDRGRAGANVLT
TRBV14,NA,ASSQWTSREQF
TRBV7-2,few,ASRPAAGAGELF
TRBV6-5,NA,ASRGQVNQPQH